This T cell receptor (beta chain) was sequenced during a study of T-cell memory formation after mild COVID-19 (dated by TCRdb to the early 2020s). Regarding the research as a whole: Most TCR sequence clusters were specific to one of the two donors. In two donors, T-cell clones that expanded and contracted after mild COVID-19 were tracked by sequencing TCRalpha and TCRbeta repertoires over time. Two young, previously healthy adult volunteers, one female and one male, were included in the cohort.

This clonotype has just a few counts. Its antigen is unknown. The record has no base qualities; no much larger clone is one base away. Sequencer: Illumina NovaSeq 6000. Using 5'RACE with constant-segment primers, TCRalpha and TCRbeta cDNA libraries were constructed, with sample barcodes and unique molecular identifiers added in the process. Trizol reagent was used to extract RNA from every sample. Amplification of the libraries took two PCR steps, and the second step added a second sample barcode plus Illumina TruSeq adapters. The libraries were sequenced on an Illumina NovaSeq using 2 x 150 bp paired-end reads. Processing in the source paper ran as follows. With migec v1.2.7, reads were demultiplexed and then collapsed into UMI-guided consensus sequences. With mixcr v2.1.11, UMI consensuses were aligned to TRA and TRB V and J templates and assembled into clonotypes. Clonotypes were classified as expanded or contracted when called significant by both edgeR and NoisET, with noise models trained on biological replicates. For edgeR calls, the cutoffs were a false discovery rate-adjusted p below 0.01 and a log2 fold-change threshold of 1. As an exploratory analysis of dynamics, PCA with hierarchical clustering was applied to max-normalized trajectories of the 1000 most abundant clonotypes. Separately sequenced CD4+ and CD8+ repertoires were used to assign the CD4 or CD8 phenotype of responding clones. TCRdb reprocessed the public reads (quality trimming at Q25 with fastp, clone calling with MiXCR) and kept in-frame beta chains. For every CDR3 protein sequence, its rows merge into one entry that carries the most common genes and DNA. TCRdb, rather than the study authors, made the V and J calls. The sample table records some 440,000 distinct CDR3 sequences; around a quarter of these occur just once. Approximately 12% of the sample goes to the ten largest clones.

CDR1 SQVTM and CDR2 ANQGSEA were looked up in the germline V gene. Including the terminal cysteine and phenylalanine, the CDR3 comprises 12 residues. Solely the CDR3 DNA is kept, with 36 bases framed from the first base. Trimming removed 6 bases from V and 7 bases from J, leaving 15 bases between the germline ends. The paper as a whole reports these results and caveats: The study included only a couple of mild cases, and larger cohorts that include severe cases with pre-infection samples were judged to be necessary. Contracting CD4+ clones appeared mostly in the CM and EM memory subsets, whereas CD8+ clones were enriched in EMRA. Clones that contracted from day 15 to 85 showed balanced CD4/CD8 phenotypes, whereas a second wave of clones that expanded from day 15 to 37 leaned towards CD4+. SARS-CoV-2 specificity of the second-wave clones peaking on day 37 was not confirmed. The detection of some responding clones in pre-infection memory suggests that pre-existing cross-reactive memory T cells joined the SARS-CoV-2 response.

Ficoll-Paque density gradient centrifugation was the method used to isolate PBMCs. Sequencing used PBMCs or a T cell subset sorted from them (not recorded which). The chain was built from TRBV29-1 and TRBJ1-2, with TRBD1 as a weak D call on 6 bases. This sequence was found in an adult woman who had mild COVID-19 (a few samples of this study predate the infection). The sample titles of this study are shuffled in the database, so cell type and time point are left out; the donor was told from shared clones. The CDR3 region: CSVRRGVGGYTF. The DNA is TGCAGCGTCAGGAGGGGGGTCGGTGGCTACACCTTC. Extended through the reference TRBV29-1 and TRBJ1-2 proteins, this CDR3 yields the full variable domain: SAVISQKPSRDICQRGTSLTIQCQVDSQVTMMFWYRQQPGQSLTLIATANQGSEATYESGFVIDKFPISRPNLTFSTLTVSNMSPEDSSIYLCSVRRGVGGYTFGSGTRLTVV.